This T cell receptor beta chain was sequenced during a study of blood T cell repertoires in COVID-19. Germline V CDR1 and CDR2: SGHRS, YFSETQ. The CDR3 spans 16 residues. Trimming took off 4 bases at V and 0 bases at J, with 14 bases between the two ends. Measured with immunoSEQ multiplex PCR; TCRdb has only the in-frame clones, and not every one. The repertoire consists of 70,000 to 95,000 clones, with around 84% occurring once and the leading ten covering 20% to 25%. The chain uses TRBV5-1 and TRBJ1-3; maybe TRBD1 (6 bases). This clonotype originated in a woman between 45 and 65 years old with acute or convalescent COVID-19. Sample: peripheral blood. The CDR3, as DNA: TGCGCCAGCAGCCCGGACAGCGTAAGCTCTGGAAACACCATATATTTT. Translation gives CASSPDSVSSGNTIYF.